This T cell receptor beta chain originates from a study of shared clonotypes between healthy human individuals. With regard to this clone: Its target is unknown.

Partitioning of CD4+ cells yielded a CD45RA+ naive subset and a CD45RA-negative memory subset. Genomic DNA of every subset was divided equally among multiple immunoSEQ plates. Method: immunoSEQ multiplex PCR; TCRdb's copy keeps in-frame clones and lacks some. Here the sample spans around 700,000 clones, 55% to 85% being singletons. Study conclusions and caveats: Clonotypes shared by all four donors outscored non-shared clonotypes in generation probability. Inspection by rarefaction showed sorted-subset sequencing to be incomplete despite large depth.

Trimming cost V 0 bases and J 2 bases, with 12 bases left between them. CDR3 length equals 15 residues. The germline CDR1 and CDR2 sequences are SGHRS and YFSETQ. This receptor was taken from a woman aged 25 to 45 in good health. The chain uses TRBV5-1 and TRBJ2-7; no clear D. Sequencing was done on a sample of memory CD4+ T cells sorted from blood. As to subset: CD45RA-negative fraction. The CDR3, as DNA: TGCGCCAGCAGCTTGGAAACGGGTCTTGCCTACGAGCAGTACTTC. Encoded protein: CASSLETGLAYEQYF.